This T cell receptor beta chain was recorded in a study of blood T cells in healthy people across ages. Study results and limitations: A roughly linear age-dependent decrease characterized TCR beta diversity per million T cells. Compared with aged donors, long-lived donors showed fewer expanded clones, suggesting selection.

A J-beta primer mix and a sample-barcoded 5' primer were used in a second PCR of roughly 6 to 11 cycles. Every cDNA was tagged by a template-switch adaptor with 12 random nucleotides. MiXCR was run by TCRdb on the 5' RACE reads, yielding one entry per CDR3 protein. The data show 700,000 to 850,000 distinct CDR3 sequences, 53% seen once. The draw of peripheral blood yielded roughly 9.4 milliliters from each donor. Concerning this clonotype itself: The antigen remains undetermined.

The origin of this receptor is an elderly man in good health. Material: blood.

The CDR3 loop is CASRTGVGGEQYF. CDR3 nucleotides: TGCGCCAGCAGAACGGGGGTGGGGGGCGAGCAGTACTTC. The gene calls are TRBV5-1 and TRBJ2-7; possible D gene TRBD2, 6 bases. Trimming shortened V by 5 bases and J by 6 bases, and 15 bases separated the two germline ends. Germline lookup yields CDR1 SGHRS and CDR2 YFSETQ. The CDR3 totals 13 residues. The variable domain in full, completed from reference TRBV5-1 and TRBJ2-7, reads KAGVTQTPRYLIKTRGQQVTLSCSPISGHRSVSWYQQTPGQGLQFLFEYFSETQRNKGNFPGRFSGRQFSNSRSEMNVSTLELGDSALYLCASRTGVGGEQYFGPGTRLTVT.